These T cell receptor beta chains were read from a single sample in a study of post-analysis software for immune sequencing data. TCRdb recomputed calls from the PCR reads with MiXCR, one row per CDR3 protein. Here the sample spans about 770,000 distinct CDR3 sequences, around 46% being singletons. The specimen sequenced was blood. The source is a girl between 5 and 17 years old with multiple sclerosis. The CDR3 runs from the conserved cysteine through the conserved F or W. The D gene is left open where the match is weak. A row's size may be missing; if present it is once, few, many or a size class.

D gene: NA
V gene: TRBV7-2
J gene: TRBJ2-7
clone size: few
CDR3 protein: CASSHMGGTYEQYF
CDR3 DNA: TGTGCCAGCAGCCACATGGGGGGTACCTACGAGCAGTACTTC

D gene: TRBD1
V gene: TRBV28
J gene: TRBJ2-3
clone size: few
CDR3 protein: CASRQGVSRDTQYF
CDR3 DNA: TGTGCCAGCAGACAGGGGGTTTCGAGAGATACGCAGTATTTT

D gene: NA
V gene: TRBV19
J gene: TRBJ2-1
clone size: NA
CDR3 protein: CASSYVGGPYNEQFF
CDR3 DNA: TGTGCCAGTAGTTACGTTGGGGGTCCTTACAATGAGCAGTTCTTC

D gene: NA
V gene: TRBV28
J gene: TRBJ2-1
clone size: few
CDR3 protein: CASSQLTGRYNEQFF
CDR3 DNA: TGTGCCAGCAGTCAACTGACAGGGAGGTACAATGAGCAGTTCTTC

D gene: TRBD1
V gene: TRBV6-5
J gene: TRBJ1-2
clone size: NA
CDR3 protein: CATSWDSYGYTF
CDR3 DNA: TGTGCCACGTCGTGGGACAGCTATGGCTACACCTTC

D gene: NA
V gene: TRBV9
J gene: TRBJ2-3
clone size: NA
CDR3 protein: CASSAGTRGAGTQYF
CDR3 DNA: TGTGCCAGCAGCGCCGGGACAAGGGGCGCGGGTACGCAGTATTTT

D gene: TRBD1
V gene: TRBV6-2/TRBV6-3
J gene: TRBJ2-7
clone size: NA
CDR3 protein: CASALTGERYEQYF
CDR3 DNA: TGTGCCAGCGCCCTGACAGGGGAAAGGTACGAGCAGTACTTC

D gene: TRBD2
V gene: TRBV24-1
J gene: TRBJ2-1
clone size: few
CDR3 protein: CATSDSGRAGNEQFF
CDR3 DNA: TGTGCCACCAGTGATAGCGGGAGGGCGGGCAATGAGCAGTTCTTC

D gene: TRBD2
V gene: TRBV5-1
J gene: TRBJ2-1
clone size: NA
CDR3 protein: CASSPIVSGTQFF
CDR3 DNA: TGCGCCAGCAGCCCCATAGTTAGCGGGACGCAGTTCTTC

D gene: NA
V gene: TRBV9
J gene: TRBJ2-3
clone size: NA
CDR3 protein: CASSAGDGADTQYF
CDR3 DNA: TGTGCCAGCAGCGCGGGGGACGGGGCAGATACGCAGTATTTT

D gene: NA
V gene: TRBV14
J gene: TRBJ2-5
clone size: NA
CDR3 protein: CASSPPSGAKTQYF
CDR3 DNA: TGTGCCAGCAGCCCACCCTCAGGGGCAAAGACCCAGTACTTC

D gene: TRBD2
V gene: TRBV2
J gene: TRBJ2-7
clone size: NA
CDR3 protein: CASSEGTSGAYEQYF
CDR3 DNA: TGTGCCAGCAGTGAAGGGACTAGCGGAGCCTACGAGCAGTACTTC

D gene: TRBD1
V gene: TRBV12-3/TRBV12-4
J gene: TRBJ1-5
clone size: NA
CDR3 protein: CASSSHRGAYSNQPQHF
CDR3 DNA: TGTGCCAGCAGTTCCCACAGGGGGGCCTATAGCAATCAGCCCCAGCATTTT

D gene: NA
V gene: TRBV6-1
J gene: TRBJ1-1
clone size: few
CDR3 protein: CASSDFVTENTEAFF
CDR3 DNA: TGTGCCAGCAGTGATTTTGTGACAGAGAACACTGAAGCTTTCTTT

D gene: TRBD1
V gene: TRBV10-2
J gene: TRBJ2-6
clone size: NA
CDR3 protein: CATYTGTGSGANVLTF
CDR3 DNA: TGCGCCACCTATACCGGGACAGGCTCTGGGGCCAACGTCCTGACTTTC

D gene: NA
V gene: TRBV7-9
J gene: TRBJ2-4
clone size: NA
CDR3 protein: CASSLGMGVEQNIQYF
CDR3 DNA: TGTGCCAGCAGCTTAGGCATGGGGGTAGAGCAAAACATTCAGTACTTC

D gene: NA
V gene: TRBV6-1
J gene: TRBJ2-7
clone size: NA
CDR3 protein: CASSGGLPSYEQYF
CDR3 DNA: TGTGCCAGCAGCGGGGGACTCCCCTCCTACGAGCAGTACTTC

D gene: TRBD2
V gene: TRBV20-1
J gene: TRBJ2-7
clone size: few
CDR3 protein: CSAIGLAGGDYEQYF
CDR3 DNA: TGCAGTGCTATCGGACTAGCGGGAGGGGACTACGAGCAGTACTTC

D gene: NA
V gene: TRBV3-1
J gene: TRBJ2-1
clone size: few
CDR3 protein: CASSQGGGGARNNEQFF
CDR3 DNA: TGTGCCAGCAGCCAAGGGGGAGGCGGGGCCAGAAACAATGAGCAGTTCTTC

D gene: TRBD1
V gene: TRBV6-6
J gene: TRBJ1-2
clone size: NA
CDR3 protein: CATGKGAYGYTF
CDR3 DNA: TGTGCCACTGGCAAGGGGGCCTATGGCTACACCTTC

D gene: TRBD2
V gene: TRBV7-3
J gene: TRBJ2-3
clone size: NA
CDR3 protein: CASSLERGGRTQYF
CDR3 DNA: TGTGCCAGCAGCTTGGAGCGGGGGGGGAGGACGCAGTATTTT

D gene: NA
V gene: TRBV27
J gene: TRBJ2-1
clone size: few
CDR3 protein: CASSLARTNNAFF
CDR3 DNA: TGTGCCAGCAGTTTAGCCCGGACTAACAATGCGTTCTTC

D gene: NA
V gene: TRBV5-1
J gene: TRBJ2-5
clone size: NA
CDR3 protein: CASSLSGKATETQYF
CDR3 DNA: TGCGCCAGCAGCTTATCAGGGAAAGCGACAGAGACCCAGTACTTC

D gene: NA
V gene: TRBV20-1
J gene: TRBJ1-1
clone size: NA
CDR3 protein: CSASGGTVTEAFF
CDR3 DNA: TGCAGTGCTAGTGGCGGGACTGTCACTGAAGCTTTCTTT

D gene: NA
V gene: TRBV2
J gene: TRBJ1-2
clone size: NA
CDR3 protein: CASSEGRPNYGYTF
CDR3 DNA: TGTGCCAGCAGTGAGGGCAGGCCAAATTATGGCTACACCTTC

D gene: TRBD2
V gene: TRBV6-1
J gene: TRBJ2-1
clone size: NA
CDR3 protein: CASSRGLAGGNPYNEQFF
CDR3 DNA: TGTGCCAGCAGCCGGGGACTAGCGGGAGGGAACCCGTACAATGAGCAGTTCTTC

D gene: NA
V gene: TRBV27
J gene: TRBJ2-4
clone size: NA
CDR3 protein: CASSPVSAAKNIQYF
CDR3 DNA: TGTGCCAGCAGCCCCGTATCCGCCGCCAAAAACATTCAGTACTTC

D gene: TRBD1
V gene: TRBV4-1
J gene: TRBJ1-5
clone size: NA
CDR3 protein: CASSPTGVWQPQHF
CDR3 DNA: TGCGCCAGCAGCCCTACAGGGGTTTGGCAGCCCCAGCATTTT

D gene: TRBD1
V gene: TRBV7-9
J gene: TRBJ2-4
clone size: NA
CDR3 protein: CASSWRTGGAKNIQYF
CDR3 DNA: TGTGCCAGCAGCTGGAGGACAGGGGGGGCCAAAAACATTCAGTACTTC

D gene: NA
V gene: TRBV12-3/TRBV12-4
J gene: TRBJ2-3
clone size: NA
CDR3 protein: CASSGTRSTDTQYF
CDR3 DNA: TGTGCCAGCAGTGGGACACGTAGCACAGATACGCAGTATTTT

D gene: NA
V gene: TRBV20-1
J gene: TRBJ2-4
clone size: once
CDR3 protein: CSARGPEFVNIQYF
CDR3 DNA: TGCAGTGCTAGAGGTCCAGAATTTGTAAACATTCAGTACTTC

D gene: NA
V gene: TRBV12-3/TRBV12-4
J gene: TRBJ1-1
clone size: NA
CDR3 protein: CASSLRSGDRFDYTEAFF
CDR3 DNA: TGTGCCAGCAGTTTAAGGTCGGGTGACAGATTCGACTACACTGAAGCTTTCTTT

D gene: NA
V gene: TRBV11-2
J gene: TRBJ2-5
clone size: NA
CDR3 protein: CVSSREGTQYF
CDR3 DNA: TGTGTCAGTAGCCGAGAGGGGACCCAGTACTTC

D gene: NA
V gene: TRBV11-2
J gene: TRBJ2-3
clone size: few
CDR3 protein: CASSLDRTYTQYF
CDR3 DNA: TGTGCCAGCAGCTTAGATCGGACTTATACGCAGTATTTT

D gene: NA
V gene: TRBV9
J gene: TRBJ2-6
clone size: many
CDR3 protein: CASSVVGALSGANVLTF
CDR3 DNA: TGTGCCAGCAGCGTAGTCGGCGCGCTGTCTGGGGCCAACGTCCTGACTTTC

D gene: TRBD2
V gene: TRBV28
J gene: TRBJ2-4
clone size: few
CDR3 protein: CASSGTSFQNIQYF
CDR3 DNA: TGTGCCAGCAGTGGGACTAGTTTTCAAAACATTCAGTACTTC

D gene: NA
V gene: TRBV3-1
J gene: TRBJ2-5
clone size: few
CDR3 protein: CASSHYRTEETQYF
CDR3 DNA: TGTGCCAGCAGCCACTACAGGACCGAAGAGACCCAGTACTTC

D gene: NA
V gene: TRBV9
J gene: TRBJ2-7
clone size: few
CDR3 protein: CASSVGSVGDYEQYF
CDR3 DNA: TGTGCCAGCAGCGTAGGAAGCGTGGGAGACTACGAGCAGTACTTC

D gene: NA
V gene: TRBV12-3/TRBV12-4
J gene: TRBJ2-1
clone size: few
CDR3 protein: CASSTGTPGGEQFF
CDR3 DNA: TGTGCCAGCAGTACCGGGACCCCCGGCGGTGAGCAGTTCTTC

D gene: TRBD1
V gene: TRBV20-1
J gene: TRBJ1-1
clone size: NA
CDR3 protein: CSARDLGTGDLGEAFF
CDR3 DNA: TGCAGTGCTAGAGATTTAGGGACAGGGGATTTAGGTGAAGCTTTCTTT

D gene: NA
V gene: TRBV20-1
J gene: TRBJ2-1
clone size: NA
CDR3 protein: CSARVWKTSSLYNEQFF
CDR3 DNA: TGCAGTGCTAGAGTTTGGAAGACTAGTTCACTCTACAATGAGCAGTTCTTC

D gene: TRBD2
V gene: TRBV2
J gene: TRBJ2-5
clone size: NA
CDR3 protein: CASSVRLAQETQYF
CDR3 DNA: TGTGCCAGCAGTGTGAGACTAGCGCAAGAGACCCAGTACTTC

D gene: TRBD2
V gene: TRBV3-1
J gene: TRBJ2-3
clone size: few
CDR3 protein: CASSQSGGSPNTQYF
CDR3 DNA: TGTGCCAGCAGCCAATCGGGAGGTTCCCCTAATACGCAGTATTTT

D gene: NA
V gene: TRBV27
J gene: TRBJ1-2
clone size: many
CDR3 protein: CASSPGASYGYTF
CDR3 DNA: TGTGCCAGCAGCCCCGGGGCCTCCTATGGCTACACCTTC

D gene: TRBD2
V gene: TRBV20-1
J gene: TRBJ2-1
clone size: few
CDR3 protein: CSARALGLAGGGNEQFF
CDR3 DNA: TGCAGTGCTAGAGCCCTGGGACTAGCGGGAGGGGGGAATGAGCAGTTCTTC

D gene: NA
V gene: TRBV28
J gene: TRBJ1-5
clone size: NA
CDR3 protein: CASTFQGSRGQPQHF
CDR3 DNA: TGTGCCAGCACCTTCCAGGGTAGTAGGGGTCAGCCCCAGCATTTT

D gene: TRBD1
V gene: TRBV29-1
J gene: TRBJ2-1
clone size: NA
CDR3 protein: CSVLDRGPYNEQFF
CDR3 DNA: TGCAGCGTTCTAGACAGGGGGCCCTACAATGAGCAGTTCTTC

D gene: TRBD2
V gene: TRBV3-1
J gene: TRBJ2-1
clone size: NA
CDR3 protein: CASSQDKLAVYNEQFF
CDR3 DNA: TGTGCCAGCAGCCAAGATAAGCTAGCGGTATACAATGAGCAGTTCTTC

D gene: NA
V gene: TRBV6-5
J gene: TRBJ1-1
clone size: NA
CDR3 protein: CASSYSRAEAFF
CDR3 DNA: TGTGCCAGCAGTTACTCTCGGGCTGAAGCTTTCTTT

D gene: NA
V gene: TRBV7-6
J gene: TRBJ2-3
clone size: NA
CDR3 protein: CASSFAGETDTQYF
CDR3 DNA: TGTGCCAGCAGCTTTGCGGGTGAAACAGATACGCAGTATTTT

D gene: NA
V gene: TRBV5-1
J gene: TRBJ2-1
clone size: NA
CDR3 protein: CASSYRRIGFDEQFF
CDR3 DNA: TGCGCCAGCAGCTACCGTAGGATAGGGTTCGATGAGCAGTTCTTC

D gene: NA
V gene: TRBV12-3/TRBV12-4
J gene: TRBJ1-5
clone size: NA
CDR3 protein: CASSLYRALDQPQHF
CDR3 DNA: TGTGCCAGCAGTTTGTACAGGGCTTTAGATCAGCCCCAGCATTTT

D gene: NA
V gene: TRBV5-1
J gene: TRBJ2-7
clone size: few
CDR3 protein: CASSPSLGSVSYEQYF
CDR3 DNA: TGCGCCAGCAGCCCGTCCTTAGGATCCGTCTCCTACGAGCAGTACTTC

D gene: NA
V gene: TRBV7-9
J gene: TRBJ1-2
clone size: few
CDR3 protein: CASSLADRLYGYTF
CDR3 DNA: TGTGCCAGCAGCTTAGCCGACAGGCTCTATGGCTACACCTTC

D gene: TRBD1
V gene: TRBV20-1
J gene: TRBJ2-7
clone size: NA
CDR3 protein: CSAGEGQSYEQYF
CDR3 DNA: TGCAGTGCTGGCGAGGGACAGTCCTACGAGCAGTACTTC

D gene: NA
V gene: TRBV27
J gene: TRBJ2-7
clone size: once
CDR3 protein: CASSLDLGGEQYF
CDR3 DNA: TGTGCCAGCAGTTTAGACTTGGGGGGCGAGCAGTACTTC

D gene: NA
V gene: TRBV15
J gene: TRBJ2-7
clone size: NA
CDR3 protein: CATSRQGASPYEEQYF
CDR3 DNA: TGTGCCACCAGCAGACAGGGAGCTAGCCCCTATGAGGAGCAGTACTTC

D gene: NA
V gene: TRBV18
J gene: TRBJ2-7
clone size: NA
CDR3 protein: CASSQSWGPSSVEQYF
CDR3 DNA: TGTGCCAGCTCACAGTCCTGGGGACCAAGCTCGGTCGAGCAGTACTTC

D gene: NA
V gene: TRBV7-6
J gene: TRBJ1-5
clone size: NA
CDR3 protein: CASSLARGENQPQHF
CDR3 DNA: TGTGCCAGCAGCTTAGCACGGGGAGAAAATCAGCCCCAGCATTTT